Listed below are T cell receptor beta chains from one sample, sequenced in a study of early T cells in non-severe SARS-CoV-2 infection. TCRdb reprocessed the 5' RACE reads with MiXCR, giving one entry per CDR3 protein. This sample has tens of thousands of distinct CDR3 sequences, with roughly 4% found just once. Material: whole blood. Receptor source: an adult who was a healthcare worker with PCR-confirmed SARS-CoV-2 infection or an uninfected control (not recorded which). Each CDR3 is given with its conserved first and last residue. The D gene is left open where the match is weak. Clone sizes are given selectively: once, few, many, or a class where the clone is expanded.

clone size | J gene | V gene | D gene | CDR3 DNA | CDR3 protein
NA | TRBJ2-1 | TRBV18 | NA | TGTGCCAGCTCACCGACGACGGGACCCCGGGAGCAGTTCTTC | CASSPTTGPREQFF
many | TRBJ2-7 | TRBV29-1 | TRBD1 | TGCAGCGTTGACGTTCAGGGGGCAGGATACGAGCAGTACTTC | CSVDVQGAGYEQYF
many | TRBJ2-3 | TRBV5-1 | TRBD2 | TGCGCCAGCAGCCTCTCGACTAGCGGGGACACAGATACGCAGTATTTT | CASSLSTSGDTDTQYF
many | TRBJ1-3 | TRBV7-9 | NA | TGTGCCAGCAGCTCGGGACCGCCGAGCTCTGGAAACACCATATATTTT | CASSSGPPSSGNTIYF
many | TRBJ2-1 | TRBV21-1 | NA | TGTGCCAGCAGCAAGGGGGTTCCCTACAATGAGCAGTTCTTC | CASSKGVPYNEQFF
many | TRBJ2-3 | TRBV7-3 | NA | TGTGCCAGCAGCTTAGGGGCGGGAATCACAGATACGCAGTATTTT | CASSLGAGITDTQYF
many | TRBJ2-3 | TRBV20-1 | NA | TGCAGTGCTAGAACCCGGGGATTCACAGATACGCAGTATTTT | CSARTRGFTDTQYF
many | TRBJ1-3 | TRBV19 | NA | TGTGCCAGTAGGCCAAGCTCTGGAAACACCATATATTTT | CASRPSSGNTIYF
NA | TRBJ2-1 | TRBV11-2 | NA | TGTGCCAGCAGTGTGGTCCGCGAGCAGTTCTTC | CASSVVREQFF
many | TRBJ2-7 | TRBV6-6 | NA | TGTGCCGGAGGGGCCCTCTACGAGCAGTACTTC | CAGGALYEQYF
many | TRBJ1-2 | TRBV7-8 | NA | TGTGCCAGCAGCCTCACCAGGGGATCTAACTATGGCTACACCTTC | CASSLTRGSNYGYTF
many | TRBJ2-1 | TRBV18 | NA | TGTGCCAGCTCACCAGACCGGAGCTCCTACAATGAGCAGTTCTTC | CASSPDRSSYNEQFF
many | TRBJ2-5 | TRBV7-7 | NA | TGTGCCAGCAGCCCCTCGGGTGGACAAGAGACCCAGTACTTC | CASSPSGGQETQYF
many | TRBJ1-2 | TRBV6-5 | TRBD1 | TGTGCCAGCAGTAGGTCAACCGGGACAGCGGCTCCTACCAACTATGGCTACACCTTC | CASSRSTGTAAPTNYGYTF
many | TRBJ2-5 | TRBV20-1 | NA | TGCAGCGGTAGGAGGGAGCAAGAGACCCAGTACTTC | CSGRREQETQYF
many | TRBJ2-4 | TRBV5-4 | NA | TGTGCCAGCAGCTTGGCGGGTGTGGCTGAACTAGCCAAAAACATTCAGTACTTC | CASSLAGVAELAKNIQYF
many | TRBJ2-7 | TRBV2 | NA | TGTGCCAGCAGGGCCGCGAGCTCCTACGAGCAGTACTTC | CASRAASSYEQYF
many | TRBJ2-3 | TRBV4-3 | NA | TGCGCCAGCAGCCACGGGACCCTTTTGCAATCAGATACGCAGTATTTT | CASSHGTLLQSDTQYF
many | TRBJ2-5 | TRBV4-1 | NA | TGCGCCAGCAGCCAAGATTATGGCGCCAAGCGCGAGACCCAGTACTTC | CASSQDYGAKRETQYF
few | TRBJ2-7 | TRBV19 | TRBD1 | TGTGCCAGTAGTTCTATCGGACAGGCGACCTCCTACGAGCAGTACTTC | CASSSIGQATSYEQYF
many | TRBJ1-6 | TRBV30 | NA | TGTGCCTGGACCCCCGGTGGTTCACCCCTCCACTTT | CAWTPGGSPLHF
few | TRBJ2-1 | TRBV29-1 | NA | TGCAGCGTTAAACTAGGGAATGACAATGAGCAGTTCTTC | CSVKLGNDNEQFF
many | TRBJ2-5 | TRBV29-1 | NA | TGCAGCGTTGGAGGCCACCAAGGGTCCCAGTACTTC | CSVGGHQGSQYF
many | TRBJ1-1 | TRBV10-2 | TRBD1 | TGCGCCAGCAGAATCACATGGGACAGGGGGGCTGAAGCTTTCTTT | CASRITWDRGAEAFF
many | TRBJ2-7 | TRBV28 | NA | TGTGCCAGCAGTTTGGGGGGACCCCGGAGCTCCTACGAGCAGTACTTC | CASSLGGPRSSYEQYF
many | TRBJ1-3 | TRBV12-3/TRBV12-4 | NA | TGTGCCAGCTGGGGAGGCGGACCTTTGGGCACCATATATTTT | CASWGGGPLGTIYF
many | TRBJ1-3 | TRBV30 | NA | TGTGCCTGGAATGGCAGGGGAGGAGGGAACACCATATATTTT | CAWNGRGGGNTIYF
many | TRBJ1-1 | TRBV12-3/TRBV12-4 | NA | TGTGCCAGCAACGGAGATTTCACTGAAGCTTTCTTT | CASNGDFTEAFF
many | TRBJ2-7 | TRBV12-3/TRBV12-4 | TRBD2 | TGTGCCAGCAGGGAGCGGGAGGCTCGAAGCCCGCAGTACTTC | CASREREARSPQYF
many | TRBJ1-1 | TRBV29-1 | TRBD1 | TGCAGCGTTGACGGGGACAGAGGGGACACTGAAGCTTTCTTT | CSVDGDRGDTEAFF
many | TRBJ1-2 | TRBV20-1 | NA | TGCAGTGCTAGTCCCAGGGCAGGCTATGGCTACACCTTC | CSASPRAGYGYTF
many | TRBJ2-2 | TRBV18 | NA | TGTGCCGCATACCGGTCAGGGCGCTGGATACAGAACACCGGGGAGCTGTTTTTT | CAAYRSGRWIQNTGELFF
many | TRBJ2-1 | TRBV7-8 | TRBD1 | TGTGCCAGCAGCTTAACGGTCCGGACAGGCTCCTACAATGAGCAGTTCTTC | CASSLTVRTGSYNEQFF
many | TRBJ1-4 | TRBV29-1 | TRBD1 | TGCAGCGTTGAGGGGACAGGGAATGAAAAACTGTTTTTT | CSVEGTGNEKLFF
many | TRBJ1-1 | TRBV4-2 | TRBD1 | TGTGCCAGCACTAATAGACAGGGGGCTGACACTGAAGCTTTCTTT | CASTNRQGADTEAFF
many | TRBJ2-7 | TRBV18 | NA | TGTGCCAGCTCACCAATAGGCGGAACAGAGCCCAACGAGCAGTACTTC | CASSPIGGTEPNEQYF
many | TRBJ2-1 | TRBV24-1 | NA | TGTGCCACCAGTGACCCGGACTACAATGAGCAGTTCTTC | CATSDPDYNEQFF
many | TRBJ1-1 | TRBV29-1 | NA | TGCAGCGTCGACCGTGGCAGGGGAGCTGAAGCTTTCTTT | CSVDRGRGAEAFF
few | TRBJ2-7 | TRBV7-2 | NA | TGTGCCAGCAGCCCGGCTAGCCACCCCTACTACGAGCAGTACTTC | CASSPASHPYYEQYF